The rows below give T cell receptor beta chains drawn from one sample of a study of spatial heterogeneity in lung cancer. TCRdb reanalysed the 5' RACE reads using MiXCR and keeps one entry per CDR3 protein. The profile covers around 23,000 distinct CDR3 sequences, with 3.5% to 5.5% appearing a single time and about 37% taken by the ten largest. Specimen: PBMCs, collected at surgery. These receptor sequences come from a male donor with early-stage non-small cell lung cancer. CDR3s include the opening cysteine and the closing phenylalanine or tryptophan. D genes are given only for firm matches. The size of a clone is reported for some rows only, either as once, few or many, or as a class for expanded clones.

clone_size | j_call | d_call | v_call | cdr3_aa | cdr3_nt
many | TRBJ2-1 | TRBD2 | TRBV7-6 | CASSLVAGGPGEQFF | TGTGCCAGCAGCTTAGTAGCGGGGGGGCCAGGTGAGCAGTTCTTC
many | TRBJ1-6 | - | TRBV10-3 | CAISPSGSSYNSPLHF | TGTGCCATCAGCCCCTCCGGGAGCTCCTATAATTCACCCCTCCACTTT
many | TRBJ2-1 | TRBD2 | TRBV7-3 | CASSPGTSGRVPRGNEQFF | TGTGCCAGCAGTCCTGGGACTAGCGGGAGAGTACCGAGGGGCAATGAGCAGTTCTTC
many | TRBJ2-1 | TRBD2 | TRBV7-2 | CASSLNGGSSYNEQFF | TGTGCCAGCAGCTTAAACGGGGGGAGCTCCTACAATGAGCAGTTCTTC
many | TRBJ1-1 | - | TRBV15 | CATSRDIRNTEAFF | TGTGCCACCAGCAGAGATATAAGGAACACTGAAGCTTTCTTT
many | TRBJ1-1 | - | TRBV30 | CAWSPLLGGGTEAFF | TGTGCCTGGAGCCCCCTTCTCGGGGGAGGCACTGAAGCTTTCTTT
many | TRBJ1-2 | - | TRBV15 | CATSRDRGAIMRGYTF | TGTGCCACCAGCAGAGATCGGGGGGCGATTATGCGTGGCTACACCTTC
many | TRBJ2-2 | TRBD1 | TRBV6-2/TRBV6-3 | CASRRDRVSTGELFF | TGTGCCAGCAGGAGGGACAGGGTCTCAACCGGGGAGCTGTTTTTT
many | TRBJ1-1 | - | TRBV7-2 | CASSFGSSNTEAFF | TGTGCCAGCAGCTTTGGCAGCTCTAACACTGAAGCTTTCTTT
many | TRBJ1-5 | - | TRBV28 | CASRHRELIQPQHF | TGTGCCAGCAGGCACAGGGAGCTGATTCAGCCCCAGCATTTT
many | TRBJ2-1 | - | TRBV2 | CASTKQGGPNNEQFF | TGTGCCAGCACAAAGCAGGGGGGGCCGAACAATGAGCAGTTCTTC
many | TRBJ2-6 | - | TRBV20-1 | CSASQSGANVLTF | TGCAGTGCTAGTCAGTCTGGGGCCAACGTCCTGACTTTC
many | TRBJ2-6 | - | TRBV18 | CASSPRSTSGANVLTF | TGTGCCAGCTCACCAAGGTCCACCTCTGGGGCCAACGTCCTGACTTTC
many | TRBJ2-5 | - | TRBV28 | CASTIEGGPLETQYF | TGTGCCAGCACCATAGAGGGGGGGCCTTTAGAGACCCAGTACTTC
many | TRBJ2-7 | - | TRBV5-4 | CASSLGQPTYEQYF | TGTGCCAGCAGCTTGGGACAGCCTACCTACGAGCAGTACTTC
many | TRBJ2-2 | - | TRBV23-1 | CASSHPSGPLNTGELFF | TGCGCCAGCAGCCATCCTTCAGGGCCCCTGAACACCGGGGAGCTGTTTTTT
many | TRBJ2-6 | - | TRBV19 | CASSMGYGANVLTF | TGTGCCAGTAGTATGGGGTACGGGGCCAACGTCCTGACTTTC
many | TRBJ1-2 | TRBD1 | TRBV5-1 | CASRLDRDNGYTF | TGCGCCAGCAGACTCGACAGGGATAATGGCTACACCTTC
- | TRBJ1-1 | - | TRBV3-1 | CASSQDLRGTEAFF | TGTGCCAGCAGCCAGGATTTGAGGGGGACTGAAGCTTTCTTT
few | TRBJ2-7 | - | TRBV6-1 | CASSDNWYEQYF | TGTGCCAGCAGTGATAATTGGTACGAGCAGTACTTC
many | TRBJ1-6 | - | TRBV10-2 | CASSAGVGGDNSPLHF | TGCGCCAGCAGCGCCGGGGTCGGAGGGGATAATTCACCCCTCCACTTT
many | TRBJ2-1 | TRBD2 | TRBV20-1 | CSAILAGWGNEQFF | TGCAGTGCTATTCTAGCGGGGTGGGGCAATGAGCAGTTCTTC
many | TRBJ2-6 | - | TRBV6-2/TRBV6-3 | CASKSPVGAGANVLTF | TGTGCCAGCAAAAGTCCCGTGGGGGCTGGGGCCAACGTCCTGACTTTC
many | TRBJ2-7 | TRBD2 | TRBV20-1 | CSAPGLAGLYEQYF | TGCAGTGCTCCGGGACTAGCGGGACTCTACGAGCAGTACTTC
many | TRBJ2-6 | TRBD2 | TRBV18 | CASSNPGGRDGANVLTF | TGTGCCAGCTCAAACCCGGGAGGCCGTGACGGGGCCAACGTCCTGACTTTC
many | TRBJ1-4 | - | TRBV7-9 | CASSLLGLEKLFF | TGTGCCAGCAGCTTACTCGGCCTTGAAAAACTGTTTTTT
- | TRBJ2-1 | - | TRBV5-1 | CASSGTPGAYNEQFF | TGCGCCAGCAGCGGGACACCCGGGGCCTACAATGAGCAGTTCTTC
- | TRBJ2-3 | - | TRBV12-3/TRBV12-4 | CASSSHGFSTDTQYF | TGTGCCAGCAGTTCCCACGGATTTAGCACAGATACGCAGTATTTT
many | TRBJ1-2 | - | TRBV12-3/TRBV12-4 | CASSFRGYYGYTF | TGTGCCAGCAGTTTTAGGGGGTACTATGGCTACACCTTC
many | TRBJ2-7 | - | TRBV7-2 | CASSLGPSTEQYF | TGTGCCAGCAGCTTAGGGCCTTCGACGGAGCAGTACTTC
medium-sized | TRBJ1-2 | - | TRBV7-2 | CASSPRTAPYTF | TGTGCCAGCAGCCCCCGGACAGCCCCTTACACCTTC
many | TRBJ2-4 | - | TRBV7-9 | CASSPPFRLAKNIQYF | TGTGCCAGCAGCCCCCCCTTTAGACTAGCCAAAAACATTCAGTACTTC
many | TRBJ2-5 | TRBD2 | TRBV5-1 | CASSLGAGAEETQYF | TGCGCCAGCAGCTTGGGGGCGGGAGCTGAGGAGACCCAGTACTTC
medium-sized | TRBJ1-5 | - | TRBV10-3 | CAIGDFPQHF | TGTGCCATCGGGGACTTTCCCCAGCATTTT
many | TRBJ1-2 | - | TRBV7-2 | CASSLETRDYGYTF | TGTGCCAGCAGCTTAGAGACCCGAGACTATGGCTACACCTTC
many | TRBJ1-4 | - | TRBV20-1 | CSAVNRVLTNEKLFF | TGCAGTGCTGTAAACAGGGTTTTGACTAATGAAAAACTGTTTTTT
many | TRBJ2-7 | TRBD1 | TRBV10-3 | CAISESERGLPRF | TGTGCCATCAGTGAGTCGGAGAGGGGGCTCCCTAGGTTC
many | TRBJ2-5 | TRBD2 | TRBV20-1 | CSARKAPGGGETQYF | TGCAGTGCTAGAAAGGCCCCGGGGGGGGGAGAGACCCAGTACTTC
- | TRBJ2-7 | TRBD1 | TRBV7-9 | CASSVQGQGYEQYF | TGTGCCAGCAGCGTACAGGGACAGGGGTACGAGCAGTACTTC
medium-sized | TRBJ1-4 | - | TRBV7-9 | CASSSVGRGNEKLFF | TGTGCCAGCAGCTCAGTGGGACGCGGTAATGAAAAACTGTTTTTT
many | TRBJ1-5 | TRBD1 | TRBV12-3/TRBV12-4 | CATQPGQNQPQHF | TGTGCCACTCAGCCGGGACAGAATCAGCCCCAGCATTTT
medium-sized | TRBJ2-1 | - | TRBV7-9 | CASSLGGWGNEQFF | TGTGCCAGCAGCTTAGGTGGTTGGGGTAATGAGCAGTTCTTC
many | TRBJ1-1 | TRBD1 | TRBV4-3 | CASSLGTENTEAFF | TGCGCCAGCAGCCTTGGGACAGAGAACACTGAAGCTTTCTTT
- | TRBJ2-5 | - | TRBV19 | CASSMRHAEETQYF | TGTGCCAGTAGTATGAGACACGCCGAAGAGACCCAGTACTTC
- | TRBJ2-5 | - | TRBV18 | CASSPPLDKETQYF | TGTGCCAGCTCACCACCACTAGACAAAGAGACCCAGTACTTC
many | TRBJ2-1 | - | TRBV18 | CASSPRTLENEQFF | TGTGCCAGCTCACCACGTACTCTAGAGAATGAGCAGTTCTTC